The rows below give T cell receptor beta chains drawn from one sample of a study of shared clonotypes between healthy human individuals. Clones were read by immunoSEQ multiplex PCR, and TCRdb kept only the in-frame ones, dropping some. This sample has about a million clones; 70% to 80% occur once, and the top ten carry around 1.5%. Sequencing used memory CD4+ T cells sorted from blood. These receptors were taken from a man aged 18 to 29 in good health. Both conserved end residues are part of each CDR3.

CDR3aa: CASTDGGRLINQPQHF; v_gene: TRBV10-2; j_gene: TRBJ1-5
CDR3aa: CASSPGLAGSYEQYF; v_gene: TRBV18; j_gene: TRBJ2-7
CDR3aa: CAWSGRGEAFF; v_gene: TRBV30; j_gene: TRBJ1-1
CDR3aa: CAWTRQGQTGELFF; v_gene: TRBV30; j_gene: TRBJ2-2
CDR3aa: CASSLSMTEQFF; v_gene: TRBV5-1; j_gene: TRBJ2-1
CDR3aa: CATSRYRAWNSPLHF; v_gene: TRBV15; j_gene: TRBJ1-6
CDR3aa: CASSQGEAGPSYNEQFF; v_gene: TRBV4-1; j_gene: TRBJ2-1
CDR3aa: CASTGTGGGYTF; v_gene: TRBV6-5; j_gene: TRBJ1-2
CDR3aa: CASSFPGTVYEQYF; v_gene: TRBV5-6; j_gene: TRBJ2-7
CDR3aa: CASSRRSHEQYF; v_gene: TRBV6-1; j_gene: TRBJ2-7
CDR3aa: CASRRDTSGNTIYF; v_gene: TRBV6-5; j_gene: TRBJ1-3
CDR3aa: CASSQVAGGDRGNYGYTF; v_gene: TRBV4-3; j_gene: TRBJ1-2
CDR3aa: CASQGWTSGREETQYF; v_gene: TRBV10-2; j_gene: TRBJ2-5
CDR3aa: CASSMTTANSPLHF; v_gene: TRBV19; j_gene: TRBJ1-6
CDR3aa: CASSGPGTGISPLHF; v_gene: TRBV9; j_gene: TRBJ1-6
CDR3aa: CASRADRLEQFF; v_gene: TRBV12-2; j_gene: TRBJ2-1
CDR3aa: CASSRAGTPYGYTF; v_gene: TRBV9; j_gene: TRBJ1-2
CDR3aa: CASRRDSSNTGELFF; v_gene: TRBV25-1; j_gene: TRBJ2-2
CDR3aa: CSVDGQGADGYTF; v_gene: TRBV29-1; j_gene: TRBJ1-2
CDR3aa: CASSLGDTRNEKLFF; v_gene: TRBV7-6; j_gene: TRBJ1-4
CDR3aa: CASSLSGTGGNQPQHF; v_gene: TRBV27; j_gene: TRBJ1-5
CDR3aa: CASKVMNYGYTF; v_gene: TRBV19; j_gene: TRBJ1-2
CDR3aa: CSVADRGDGIQYF; v_gene: TRBV29-1; j_gene: TRBJ2-4
CDR3aa: CASSPAGTGGNGELFF; v_gene: TRBV7-9; j_gene: TRBJ2-2
CDR3aa: CASSLGAQVQPQHF; v_gene: TRBV11-2; j_gene: TRBJ1-5
CDR3aa: CASSPNRDGYTF; v_gene: TRBV18; j_gene: TRBJ1-2
CDR3aa: CASSLKGEGQKNQPQHF; v_gene: TRBV5-6; j_gene: TRBJ1-5
CDR3aa: CASSEGGTDTQYF; v_gene: TRBV10-1; j_gene: TRBJ2-3
CDR3aa: CASSWGAGGGPQHF; v_gene: TRBV11-2; j_gene: TRBJ1-5
CDR3aa: CASSSGYEQYF; v_gene: TRBV27; j_gene: TRBJ2-7
CDR3aa: CVSQGHTEAFF; v_gene: TRBV30; j_gene: TRBJ1-1
CDR3aa: CASSFLAGSTDTQYF; v_gene: TRBV7-2; j_gene: TRBJ2-3
CDR3aa: CASGEPGSYEQYF; v_gene: TRBV6-1; j_gene: TRBJ2-7
CDR3aa: CASSVDRYGYTF; v_gene: TRBV9; j_gene: TRBJ1-2
CDR3aa: CASSRGTGLKTQYF; v_gene: TRBV5-4; j_gene: TRBJ2-5
CDR3aa: CASSTRTGTYEQYF; v_gene: TRBV11-2; j_gene: TRBJ2-7
CDR3aa: CASRPQIANTGELFF; v_gene: TRBV7-6; j_gene: TRBJ2-2
CDR3aa: CASSSSGELNEKLFF; v_gene: TRBV5-4; j_gene: TRBJ1-4
CDR3aa: CASSLRTVNNSPLHF; v_gene: TRBV7-9; j_gene: TRBJ1-6
CDR3aa: CASSQEVLRGDTQYF; v_gene: TRBV4-1; j_gene: TRBJ2-3
CDR3aa: CASSTSGGSYEQYF; v_gene: TRBV19; j_gene: TRBJ2-7
CDR3aa: CASTGYIGELFF; v_gene: TRBV2; j_gene: TRBJ2-2
CDR3aa: CASRKGLYEQYF; v_gene: TRBV11-2; j_gene: TRBJ2-7
CDR3aa: CASSRASGTNEKLFF; v_gene: TRBV28; j_gene: TRBJ1-4
CDR3aa: CATSREVPTLGQSSNQPQHF; v_gene: TRBV15; j_gene: TRBJ1-5
CDR3aa: CASSLNQGNYGYTF; v_gene: TRBV7-6; j_gene: TRBJ1-2
CDR3aa: CASSQDQVFVTGELFF; v_gene: TRBV4-1; j_gene: TRBJ2-2
CDR3aa: CASSLAPGTGYTF; v_gene: TRBV5-6; j_gene: TRBJ1-2
CDR3aa: CASSENWMGEQYF; v_gene: TRBV10-1; j_gene: TRBJ2-7
CDR3aa: CASRARGTEIYEQYF; v_gene: TRBV6-1; j_gene: TRBJ2-7
CDR3aa: CASSLEAGSGELFF; v_gene: TRBV5-5; j_gene: TRBJ2-2
CDR3aa: CASSEMAGSNEQFF; v_gene: TRBV6-1; j_gene: TRBJ2-1
CDR3aa: CASSSRGTGVNYGYTF; v_gene: TRBV7-9; j_gene: TRBJ1-2
CDR3aa: CASSYMAGRTDTQYF; v_gene: TRBV6-5; j_gene: TRBJ2-3